This TCR beta chain was captured in a study of beta chain features in type 1 diabetes. A note on this clone: Its matching antigen is unknown.

Germline V CDR1 and CDR2: SEHNR, FQNEAQ (reference sequence). The CDR3 loop spans 16 amino acids. Trimming cost V 5 bases and J 11 bases, with 24 bases left between them. Expressed TCRB transcripts were sequenced because the isolated RNA had all been reverse transcribed beforehand. The table came from immunoSEQ multiplex PCR; TCRdb's copy has only in-frame clones and leaves some out. Among 900,000 or so clones listed, 15% to 20% were seen once. Findings and caveats of the study: Amplification by PCR could prefer shorter templates, with the same effect in patients and controls. Researchers report that Type 1 diabetes patients had moderately but significantly shorter TCRB CDR3s across all four CD4+ subsets.

Sorted CD4+ subsets: naive, central memory, regulatory, stem cell-like memory (CD45RO/CCR7/CD25/CD127/CD95/CD27 panel). This receptor was identified in a woman aged 18-29 years in good health. Sequenced material: naive CD4+ T cells from blood. The chain uses TRBV7-9 and TRBJ1-4; D remains unclear. The CDR3 loop reads CASSPEEWTGRNKLFF. CDR3 coding DNA: TGTGCCAGCAGCCCAGAGGAATGGACCGGACGGAATAAACTGTTTTTT.